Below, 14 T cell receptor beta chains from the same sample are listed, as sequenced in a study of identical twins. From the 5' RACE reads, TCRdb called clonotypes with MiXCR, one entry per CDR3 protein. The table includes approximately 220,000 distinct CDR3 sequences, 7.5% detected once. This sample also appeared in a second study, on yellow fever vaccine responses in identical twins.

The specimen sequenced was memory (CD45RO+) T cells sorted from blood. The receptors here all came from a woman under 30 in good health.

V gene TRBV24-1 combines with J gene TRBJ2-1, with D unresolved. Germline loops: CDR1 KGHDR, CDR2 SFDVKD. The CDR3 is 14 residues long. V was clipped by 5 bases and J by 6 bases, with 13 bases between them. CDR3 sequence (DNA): TGTGCCACCAGTGGGGAAAAATGGGGCAATGAGCAGTTCTTC. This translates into CATSGEKWGNEQFF.

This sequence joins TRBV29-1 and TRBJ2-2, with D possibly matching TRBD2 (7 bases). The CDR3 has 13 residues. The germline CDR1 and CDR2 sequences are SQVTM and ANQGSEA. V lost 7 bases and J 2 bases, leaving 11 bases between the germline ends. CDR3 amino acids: CSAGGANTGELFF. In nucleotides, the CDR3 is TGCAGCGCTGGGGGGGCCAACACCGGGGAGCTGTTTTTT.

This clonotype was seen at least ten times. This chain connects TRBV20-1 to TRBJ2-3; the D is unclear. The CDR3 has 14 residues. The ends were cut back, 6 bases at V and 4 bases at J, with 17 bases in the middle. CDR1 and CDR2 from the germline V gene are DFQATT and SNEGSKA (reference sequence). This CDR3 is CSAVRGFNPDTQYF. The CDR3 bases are TGCAGTGCCGTACGCGGTTTCAACCCAGATACGCAGTATTTT.

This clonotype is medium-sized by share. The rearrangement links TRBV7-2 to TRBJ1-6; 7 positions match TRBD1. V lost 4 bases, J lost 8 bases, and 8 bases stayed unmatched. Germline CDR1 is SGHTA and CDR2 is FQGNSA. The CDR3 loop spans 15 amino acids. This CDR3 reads CASSSRTGSYSPLHF. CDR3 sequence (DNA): TGTGCCAGCAGCTCACGGACAGGATCCTATTCACCCCTCCACTTT.

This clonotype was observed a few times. This chain's CDR3 is CASSVVTGFGEKLFF. In DNA, the CDR3 is TGTGCCAGCAGTGTCGTGACAGGGTTTGGGGAAAAACTGTTTTTT. The chain uses TRBV28 and TRBJ1-4; 7 nucleotides agree with TRBD1. Germline V lookup: CDR1 MDHEN, CDR2 SYDVKM. The V segment lost 5 bases and the J segment 8 bases; nucleotides outside the gene matches: 11. The CDR3 contains 15 residues.

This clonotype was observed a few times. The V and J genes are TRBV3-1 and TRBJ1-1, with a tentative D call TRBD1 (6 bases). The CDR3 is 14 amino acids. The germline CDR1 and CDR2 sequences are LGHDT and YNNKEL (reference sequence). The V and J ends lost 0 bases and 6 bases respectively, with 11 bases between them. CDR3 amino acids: CASSQEGGQAEAFF. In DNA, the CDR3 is TGTGCCAGCAGCCAAGAAGGGGGGCAGGCTGAAGCTTTCTTT.

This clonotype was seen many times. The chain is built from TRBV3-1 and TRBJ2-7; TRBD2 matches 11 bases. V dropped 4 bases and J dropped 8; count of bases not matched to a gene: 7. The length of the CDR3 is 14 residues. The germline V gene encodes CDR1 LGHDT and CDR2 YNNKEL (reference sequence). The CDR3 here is CASSPGLAAYQQYF. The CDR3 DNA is TGTGCCAGCAGCCCGGGACTAGCGGCATATCAGCAGTACTTC.

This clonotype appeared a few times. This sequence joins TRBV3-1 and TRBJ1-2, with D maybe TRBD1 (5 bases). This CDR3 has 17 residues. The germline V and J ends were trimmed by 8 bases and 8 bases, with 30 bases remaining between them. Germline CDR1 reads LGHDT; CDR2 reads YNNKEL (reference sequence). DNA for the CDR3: TGTGCCAGCGGGACTAGCGCGGGCTCCCGGACATCTTGGGGCTACACCTTC. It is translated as CASGTSAGSRTSWGYTF.

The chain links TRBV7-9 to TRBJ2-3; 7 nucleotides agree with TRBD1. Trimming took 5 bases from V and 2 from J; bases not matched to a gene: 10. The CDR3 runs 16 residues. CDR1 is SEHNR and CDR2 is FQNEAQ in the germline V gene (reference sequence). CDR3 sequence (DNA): TGTGCCAGCAGCCCAACCGGGACAGAGCCCACAGATACGCAGTATTTT. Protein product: CASSPTGTEPTDTQYF.

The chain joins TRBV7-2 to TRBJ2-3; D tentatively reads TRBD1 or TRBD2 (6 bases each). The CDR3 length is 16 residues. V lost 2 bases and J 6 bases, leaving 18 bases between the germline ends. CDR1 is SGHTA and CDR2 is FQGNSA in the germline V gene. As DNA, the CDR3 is TGTGCCAGCAGCTTATTCACGGGGGCGGCTACCGATACGCAGTATTTT. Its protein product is CASSLFTGAATDTQYF.

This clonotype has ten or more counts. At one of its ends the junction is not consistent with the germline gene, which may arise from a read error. CDR3: CASSNSNTGELFF. CDR3 nucleotide sequence: TGTGCCAGCAGTAACTCTAACACCGGGGAGCTGTTTTTT. The V and J genes are TRBV6-6 and TRBJ2-2; no firm D call. The germline CDR1 and CDR2 sequences are MNHNY and SVGAGI (reference sequence). CDR3 length equals 13 residues.

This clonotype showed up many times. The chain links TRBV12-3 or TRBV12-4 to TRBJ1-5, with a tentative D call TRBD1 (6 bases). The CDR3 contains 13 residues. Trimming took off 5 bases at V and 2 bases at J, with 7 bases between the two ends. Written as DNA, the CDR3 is TGTGCCAGCAGTAGACAGGGCAATCAGCCCCAGCATTTT. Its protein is CASSRQGNQPQHF.

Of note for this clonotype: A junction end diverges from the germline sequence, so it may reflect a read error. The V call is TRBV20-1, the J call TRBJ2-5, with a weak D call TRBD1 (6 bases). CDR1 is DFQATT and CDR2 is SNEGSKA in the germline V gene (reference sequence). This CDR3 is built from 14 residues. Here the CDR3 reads CSARDPGAGETQYF. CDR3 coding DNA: TGCAGTGCCAGAGACCCAGGGGCTGGAGAGACCCAGTACTTC.

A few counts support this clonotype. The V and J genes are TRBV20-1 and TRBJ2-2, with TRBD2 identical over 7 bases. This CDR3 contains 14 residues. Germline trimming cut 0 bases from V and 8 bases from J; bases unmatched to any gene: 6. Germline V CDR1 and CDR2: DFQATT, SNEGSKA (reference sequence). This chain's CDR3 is CSARDRPAGGELFF. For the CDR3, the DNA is TGCAGTGCTAGAGATCGCCCAGCGGGAGGGGAGCTGTTTTTT.